The present TCR beta chain was sequenced within a study of T cell clonotyping in hematopoietic cell transplantation. As for this clone: Its antigen is not identified.

Study-wide findings and caveats: Cells were unsorted, so CD4 and CD8 contributions were not separated. Higher Inverse Simpson Index values in graft donor and pretransplant recipient predicted broader posttransplant TCR diversity.

The CDR3 length is 13 residues. With 6 bases removed from V and 6 bases from J, the gap between germline ends came to 11 bases. From germline, CDR1 is MNHNS and CDR2 SASEGT. The method was immunoSEQ multiplex PCR; TCRdb's version includes in-frame clones alone and lacks a portion of them. The sample lists roughly 14,000 clones, approximately 85% occurring once. V is TRBV6-1 and J is TRBJ2-2; D gene unclear. The material sequenced was peripheral blood mononuclear cells. The TCR comes from a woman aged 40 to 55 in good health. Some clones in this sample may be carry-over from other donors' samples. CDR3 residues: CASSEQEPGELFF. DNA for the CDR3: TGTGCCAGCAGCGAGCAGGAGCCCGGGGAGCTGTTTTTT.